Listed below are T cell receptor beta chains from one sample, sequenced in a study of shared clonotypes between healthy human individuals. The data were produced by immunoSEQ multiplex PCR, yet TCRdb's version contains in-frame clones alone and is incomplete. The sample lists over 950,000 clones, 60% to 85% occurring once. The specimen was memory CD4+ T cells from PBMCs. These receptor sequences come from a man aged 18 to 30 in good health. Some clones in this sample may be carry-over from other donors' samples. Both conserved end residues are part of each CDR3. The D gene is left open where the match is weak. Size is stated for part of the rows, as once, few or many counts, or as a class when the clone is expanded.

12	TRBV4-2	NA	TRBJ2-2	NA	CASSQVGGELFF	TGTGCCAGCAGCCAAGTGGGCGGGGAGCTGTTTTTT
17	TRBV7-6	TRBD1	TRBJ2-7	NA	CASSSYRVRDRVPEQYF	TGTGCCAGCAGCTCTTATAGGGTTAGGGACAGGGTCCCCGAGCAGTACTTC
15	TRBV30	NA	TRBJ2-3	NA	CAWRKQGSSTDTQYF	TGTGCCTGGAGAAAACAGGGCTCAAGCACAGATACGCAGTATTTT
15	TRBV5-1	NA	TRBJ1-4	NA	CASSPQEPTNEKLFF	TGCGCCAGCAGCCCCCAGGAGCCAACTAATGAAAAACTGTTTTTT
19	TRBV5-1	TRBD2	TRBJ2-6	once	CASSLVQLGRVAGANVLTF	TGCGCCAGCAGCTTGGTTCAGCTCGGGAGGGTAGCTGGGGCCAACGTCCTGACTTTC
12	TRBV28	NA	TRBJ2-7	NA	CASSQMGYEQYF	TGTGCCAGCAGCCAAATGGGCTACGAGCAGTACTTC
13	TRBV5-4	NA	TRBJ1-1	NA	CASSTRGGTEAFF	TGTGCCAGCAGCACACGCGGGGGCACTGAAGCTTTCTTT
13	TRBV19	NA	TRBJ1-4	NA	CASSTRTVEKLFF	TGTGCCAGTAGTACCCGGACAGTAGAAAAACTGTTTTTT
14	TRBV6-5	TRBD1	TRBJ2-1	few	CASSRQGTYNEQFF	TGTGCCAGCAGTCGACAGGGGACCTACAATGAGCAGTTCTTC
13	TRBV10-1	TRBD2	TRBJ2-7	NA	CASSEAGASAVYF	TGCGCCAGCAGTGAAGCGGGGGCGTCTGCGGTGTACTTC
13	TRBV7-3	TRBD1	TRBJ1-2	few	CASSLDRDGGYTF	TGTGCCAGCAGCCTCGACAGGGACGGTGGCTACACCTTC
15	TRBV30	TRBD1	TRBJ2-7	few	CAWSRPGGPPYEQYF	TGTGCCTGGAGTCGGCCAGGGGGCCCCCCCTACGAGCAGTACTTC
14	TRBV7-9	NA	TRBJ2-5	NA	CASSSVDRTPGQYF	TGTGCCAGCAGCTCAGTCGACAGGACCCCCGGTCAGTACTTC
17	TRBV11-2	NA	TRBJ1-2	NA	CASSSFTDRKRLYGYTF	TGTGCCAGCAGCTCCTTCACAGACCGGAAACGCCTGTATGGCTACACCTTC
14	TRBV18	NA	TRBJ1-2	NA	CASSLSAGDYGYTF	TGTGCCAGCTCACTTAGTGCAGGAGACTATGGCTACACCTTC
15	TRBV11-3	TRBD2	TRBJ2-1	NA	CASSLSSGTHNEQFF	TGTGCCAGCAGCTTATCTAGCGGTACCCACAATGAGCAGTTCTTC
12	TRBV29-1	TRBD1	TRBJ2-5	NA	CSVTGTGFPQYF	TGCAGCGTTACCGGGACAGGGTTCCCCCAGTACTTC
12	TRBV29-1	TRBD1	TRBJ1-1	NA	CSGGQTNTEAFF	TGCAGCGGGGGACAGACGAACACTGAAGCTTTCTTT
13	TRBV7-3	NA	TRBJ2-1	once	CASSYSFYNEQFF	TGTGCCAGCAGCTACTCATTCTACAATGAGCAGTTCTTC
14	TRBV5-6	NA	TRBJ1-4	NA	CASSFGHLNEKLFF	TGTGCCAGCAGCTTTGGGCACCTTAATGAAAAACTGTTTTTT
13	TRBV30	NA	TRBJ2-3	NA	CARGTRGVDTQYF	TGTGCCCGCGGGACGAGAGGTGTTGATACGCAGTATTTT
15	TRBV2	NA	TRBJ1-5	NA	CASSEALGGEQPQHF	TGTGCCAGCAGTGAAGCGCTTGGCGGGGAGCAGCCCCAGCATTTT
15	TRBV27	NA	TRBJ2-7	NA	CASSTNGLGSYEQYF	TGTGCCAGCAGTACGAATGGTTTAGGATCCTACGAGCAGTACTTC
13	TRBV18	NA	TRBJ1-1	NA	CASSPGMNTEAFF	TGTGCCAGCTCACCCGGGATGAACACTGAAGCTTTCTTT
14	TRBV7-2	NA	TRBJ2-3	many	CASSSDGPTDTQYF	TGTGCCAGCAGCTCCGACGGACCCACAGATACGCAGTATTTT
12	TRBV2	NA	TRBJ2-3	NA	CASSFTEDTQYF	TGTGCCAGCAGTTTTACCGAAGATACGCAGTATTTT
16	TRBV5-4	NA	TRBJ2-1	NA	CASSLYRTGGYNEQFF	TGTGCCAGCAGCTTGTATAGAACCGGGGGATACAATGAGCAGTTCTTC
17	TRBV10-3	NA	TRBJ1-2	NA	CAISPQGAPTTTYGYTF	TGTGCCATCAGCCCACAGGGAGCCCCTACAACTACTTATGGCTACACCTTC
11	TRBV28	NA	TRBJ2-7	NA	CASNLFGEQYF	TGTGCCAGCAATCTATTCGGGGAGCAGTACTTC
17	TRBV5-1	TRBD1	TRBJ2-2	once	CASSFFVGQGSTGELFF	TGCGCCAGCAGCTTCTTCGTGGGACAGGGTAGCACCGGGGAGCTGTTTTTT